This paragraph reports one T cell receptor beta chain. Antigen: not known. The length of the CDR3 is 14 residues. The germline gives CDR1 SGHVS, CDR2 FNYEAQ. V was shortened by 0 bases and J by 6 bases, with 10 bases between the two germline ends. These data belong to a study of OX40 agonist ivuxolimab in advanced cancers. About the research overall: Three partial responders included one hepatocellular carcinoma patient and two cutaneous melanoma patients.

TCRdb's table, derived via immunoSEQ multiplex PCR, lists solely in-frame clones and lacks some. Of around 77,000 clones in the sample, about 93% were seen once. Broader study findings: Patients who responded partially at 0.1-3.0 mg/kg showed clonal expansion ranking among the lowest. Both blood CD4+ and CD8+ T cells showed clonal growth by week 6 at 0.1 to 3.0 mg/kg. The average count of expanded clones was higher among CD8+ T cells than among CD4+.

The sequence derives from an adult with an advanced solid tumor such as melanoma, head and neck, liver or kidney cancer. Material: CD4+ or CD8+ T cells sorted from blood, obtained in a trial of the OX40 agonist ivuxolimab. The chain links TRBV7-6 to TRBJ2-3; D may correspond to TRBD1 or TRBD2 (5 bases each). The CDR3 reads CASSLAGEGDTQYF. The CDR3 nucleotides read TGTGCCAGCAGCTTAGCCGGAGAGGGGGATACGCAGTATTTT. The complete variable domain, with remaining parts taken from reference TRBV7-6 and TRBJ2-3, reads GAGVSQSPRYKVTKRGQDVALRCDPISGHVSLYWYRQALGQGPEFLTYFNYEAQQDKSGLPNDRFSAERPEGSISTLTIQRTEQRDSAMYRCASSLAGEGDTQYFGPGTRLTVL.